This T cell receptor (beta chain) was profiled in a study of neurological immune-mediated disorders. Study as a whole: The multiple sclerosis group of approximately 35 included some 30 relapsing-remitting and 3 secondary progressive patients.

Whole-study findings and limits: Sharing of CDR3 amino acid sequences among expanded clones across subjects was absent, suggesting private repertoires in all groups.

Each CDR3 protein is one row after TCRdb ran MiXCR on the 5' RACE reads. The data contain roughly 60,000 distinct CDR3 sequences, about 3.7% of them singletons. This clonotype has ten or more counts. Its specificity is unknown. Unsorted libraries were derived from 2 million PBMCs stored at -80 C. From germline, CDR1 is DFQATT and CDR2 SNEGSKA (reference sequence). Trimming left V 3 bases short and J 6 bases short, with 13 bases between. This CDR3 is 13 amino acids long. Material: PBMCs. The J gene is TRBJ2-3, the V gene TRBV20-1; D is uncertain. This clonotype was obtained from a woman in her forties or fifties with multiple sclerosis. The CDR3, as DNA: TGCAGTGCTAGGGTGGCAGCAGCGGATACGCAGTATTTT. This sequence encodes CSARVAAADTQYF.